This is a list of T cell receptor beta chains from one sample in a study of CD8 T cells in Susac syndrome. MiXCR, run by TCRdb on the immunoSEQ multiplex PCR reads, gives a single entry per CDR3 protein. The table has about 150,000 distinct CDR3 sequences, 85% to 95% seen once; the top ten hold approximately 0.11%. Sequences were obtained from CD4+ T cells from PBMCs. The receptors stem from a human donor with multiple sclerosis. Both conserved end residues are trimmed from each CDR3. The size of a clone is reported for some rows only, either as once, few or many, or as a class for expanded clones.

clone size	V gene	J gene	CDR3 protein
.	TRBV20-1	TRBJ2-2	SARGPGGANTGELF
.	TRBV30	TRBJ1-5	AWSGTGNSNQPQH
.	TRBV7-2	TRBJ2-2	ASSSGQGNTGELF
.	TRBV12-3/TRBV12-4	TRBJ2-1	ASSQQNHEQF
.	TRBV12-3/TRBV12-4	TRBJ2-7	ASSLLAGPYEQY
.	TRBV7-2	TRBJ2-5	ASSLAPNRAQETQY
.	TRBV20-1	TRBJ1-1	SARVGWLLNTEAF
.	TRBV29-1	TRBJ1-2	STPAVFYGYT
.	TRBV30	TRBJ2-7	AWSVNRVYEQY
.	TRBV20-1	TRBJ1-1	SASDKGSAF
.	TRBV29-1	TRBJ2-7	SVLARVLSRRFYEQY
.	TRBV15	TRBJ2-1	ATSGTIARDEQF
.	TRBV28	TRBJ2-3	ASSTLWSQY
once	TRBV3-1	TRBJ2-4	ASSQGQRKNIQY
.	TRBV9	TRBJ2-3	ASSKLAGYTDTQY
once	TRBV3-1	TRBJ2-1	ASSQSLAGGEQF
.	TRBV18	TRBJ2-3	ASSPRETDTQY
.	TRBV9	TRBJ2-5	ASSRSTSGVETQY
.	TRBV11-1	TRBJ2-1	ASSLGDNYNEQF
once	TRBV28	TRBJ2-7	ASRPSMGEQY
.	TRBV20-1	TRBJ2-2	SARRDGNTGELF
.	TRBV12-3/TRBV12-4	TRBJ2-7	ASSPTGTPSYEQY
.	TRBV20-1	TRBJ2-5	SARAGKVETQY
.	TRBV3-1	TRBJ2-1	ASSRLAGEQF
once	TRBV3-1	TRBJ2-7	ASSQVLAGASSYEQY
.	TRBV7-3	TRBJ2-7	ASSLYDGYEQY
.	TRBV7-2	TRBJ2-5	ASSLEASQETQY
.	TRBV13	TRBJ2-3	ASSLAYPDTQY
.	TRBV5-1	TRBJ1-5	ASSLEPVQPQH
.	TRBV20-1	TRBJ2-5	SARGGYQETQY
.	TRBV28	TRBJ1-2	ASSPFQKGANYGYT
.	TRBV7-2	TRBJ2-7	ASSLELGDEQY
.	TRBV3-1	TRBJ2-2	ASSQVGHRNTGELF
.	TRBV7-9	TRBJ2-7	ASSLDPGWEQY
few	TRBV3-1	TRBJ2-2	ASSRTAGELF
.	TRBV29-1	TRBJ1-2	SVVSDSNRGRGYGYT
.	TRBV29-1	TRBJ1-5	SVVLRGGWGNQPQH
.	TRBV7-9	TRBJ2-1	ASSLTQGHNEQF
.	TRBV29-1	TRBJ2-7	SVELAVSYEQY
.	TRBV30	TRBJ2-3	AWRPIGQGLTTDTQY
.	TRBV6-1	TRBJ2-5	ATSTTGGGFGETQY
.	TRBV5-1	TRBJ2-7	ASSPLDSSSYEQY
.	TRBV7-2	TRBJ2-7	ASSLSKSYEQY
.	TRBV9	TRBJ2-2	ASSVEGSVGRELF
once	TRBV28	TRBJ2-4	ASSPPLRAKNIQY
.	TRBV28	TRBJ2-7	ASSLTVNSYEQY
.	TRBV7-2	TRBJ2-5	ASSGSGGPQETQY
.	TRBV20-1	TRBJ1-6	SAPGQINSPLH
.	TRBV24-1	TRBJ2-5	ATSGWGETQY
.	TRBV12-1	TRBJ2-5	ASSFALAGGPAETQY
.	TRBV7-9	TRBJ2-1	ASSTRTGGNEQF
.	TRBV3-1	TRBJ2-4	ASSQDGKGGPISNIQY
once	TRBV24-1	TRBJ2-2	ATSDPTGRDGELF
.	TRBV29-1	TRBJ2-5	SVVGLAETQY
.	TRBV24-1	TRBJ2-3	ATSPSKGTQY
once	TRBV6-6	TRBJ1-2	ASSLPGGNYGYT
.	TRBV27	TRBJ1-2	ASSPLTGTGNYGYT
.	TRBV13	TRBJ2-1	ASTRAGGKNEQF